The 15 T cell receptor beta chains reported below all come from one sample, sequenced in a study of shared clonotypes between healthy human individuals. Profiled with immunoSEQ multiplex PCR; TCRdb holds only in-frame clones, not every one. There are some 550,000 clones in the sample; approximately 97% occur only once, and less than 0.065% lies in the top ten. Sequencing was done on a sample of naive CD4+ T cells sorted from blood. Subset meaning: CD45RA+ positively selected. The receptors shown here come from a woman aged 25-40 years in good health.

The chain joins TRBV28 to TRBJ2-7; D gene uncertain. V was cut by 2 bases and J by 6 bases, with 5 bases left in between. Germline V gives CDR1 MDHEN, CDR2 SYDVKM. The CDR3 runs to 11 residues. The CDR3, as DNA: TGTGCCAGCAGTTTAAATGTCGAGCAGTACTTC. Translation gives CASSLNVEQYF.

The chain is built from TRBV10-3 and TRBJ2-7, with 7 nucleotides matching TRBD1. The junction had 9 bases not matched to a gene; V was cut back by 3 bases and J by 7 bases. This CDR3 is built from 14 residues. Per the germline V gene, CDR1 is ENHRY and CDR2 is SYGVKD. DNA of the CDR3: TGTGCCATCAGTGATAACAGGGGCTTCGGGGAGCAGTACTTC. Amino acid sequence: CAISDNRGFGEQYF.

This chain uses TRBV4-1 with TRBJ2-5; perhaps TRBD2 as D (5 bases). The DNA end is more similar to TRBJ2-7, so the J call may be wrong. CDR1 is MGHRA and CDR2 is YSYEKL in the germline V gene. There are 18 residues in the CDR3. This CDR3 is CASSQDGSAGAYRYEQYF. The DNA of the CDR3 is TGCGCCAGCAGCCAAGATGGTAGTGCGGGTGCGTATAGATACGAGCAGTACTTC.

In nucleotides, the CDR3 is TGTGCCACCAGCAAGGACCCCCTTAGGAGTAAAGCTTTCTTT. The encoded protein is CATSKDPLRSKAFF. J is TRBJ1-1 and V is TRBV15; no clear D. Between the trimmed V and J ends, which lost 4 bases and 9 bases, there was a span of 18 bases. Per the germline V gene, CDR1 is LNHNV and CDR2 is YYDKDF (reference sequence). The CDR3 runs to 14 residues.

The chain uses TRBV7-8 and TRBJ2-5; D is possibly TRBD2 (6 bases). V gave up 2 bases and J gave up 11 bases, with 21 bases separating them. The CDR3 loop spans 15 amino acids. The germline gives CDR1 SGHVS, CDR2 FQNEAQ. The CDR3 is CASSLRDHTGGGQYF. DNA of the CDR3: TGTGCCAGCAGCTTACGGGACCACACTGGTGGGGGGCAGTACTTC. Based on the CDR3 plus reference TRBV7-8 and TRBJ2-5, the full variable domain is GAGVSQSPRYKVAKRGQDVALRCDPISGHVSLFWYQQALGQGPEFLTYFQNEAQLDKSGLPSDRFFAERPEGSVSTLKIQRTQQEDSAVYLCASSLRDHTGGGQYFGPGTRLLVL.

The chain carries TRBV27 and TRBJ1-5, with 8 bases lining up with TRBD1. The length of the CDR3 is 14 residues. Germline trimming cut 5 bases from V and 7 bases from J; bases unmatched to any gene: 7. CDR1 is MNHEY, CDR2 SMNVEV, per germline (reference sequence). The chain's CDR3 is CASSTSQGEQPQHF. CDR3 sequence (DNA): TGTGCCAGCAGTACCTCACAGGGGGAACAGCCCCAGCATTTT.

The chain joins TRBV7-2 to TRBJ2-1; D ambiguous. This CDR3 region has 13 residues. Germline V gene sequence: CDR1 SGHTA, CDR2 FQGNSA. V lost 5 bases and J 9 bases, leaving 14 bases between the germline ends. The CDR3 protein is CASSIREGGEQFF. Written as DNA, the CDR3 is TGTGCCAGCAGCATACGCGAAGGTGGTGAGCAGTTCTTC.

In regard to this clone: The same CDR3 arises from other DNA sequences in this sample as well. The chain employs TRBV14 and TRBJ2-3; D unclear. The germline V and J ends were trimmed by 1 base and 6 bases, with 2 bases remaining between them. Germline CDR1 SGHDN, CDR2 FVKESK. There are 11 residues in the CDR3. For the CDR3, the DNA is TGTGCCAGCAGCCAAGCGGATACGCAGTATTTT. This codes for CASSQADTQYF.

The CDR3 here is CASKKGQGPETQYF. In DNA, the CDR3 is TGTGCCAGCAAGAAAGGACAGGGCCCTGAGACCCAGTACTTC. V is TRBV6-4 and J is TRBJ2-5; 8 bases match TRBD1. CDR3 length: 14 amino acids. After removal of 7 bases from V and 5 bases from J, the junction contained 9 bases not matched to a gene. Germline V CDR1 and CDR2: MRHNA, SNTAGT.

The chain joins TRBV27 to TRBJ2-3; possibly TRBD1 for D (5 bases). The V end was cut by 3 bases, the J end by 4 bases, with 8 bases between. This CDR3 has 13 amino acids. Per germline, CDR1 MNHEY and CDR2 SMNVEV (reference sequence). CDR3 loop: CASSFQGSDTQYF. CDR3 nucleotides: TGTGCCAGCAGTTTCCAGGGTTCAGATACGCAGTATTTT.

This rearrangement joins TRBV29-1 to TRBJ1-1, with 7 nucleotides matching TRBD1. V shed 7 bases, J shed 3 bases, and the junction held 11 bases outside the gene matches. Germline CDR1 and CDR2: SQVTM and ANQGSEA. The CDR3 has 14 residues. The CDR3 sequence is CSGRAGQTDTEAFF. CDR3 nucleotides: TGCAGCGGGAGGGCGGGACAGACGGACACTGAAGCTTTCTTT.

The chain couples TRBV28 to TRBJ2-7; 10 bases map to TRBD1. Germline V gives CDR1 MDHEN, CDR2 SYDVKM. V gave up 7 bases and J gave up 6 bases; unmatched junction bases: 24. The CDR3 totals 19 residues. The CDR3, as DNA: TGTGCCAGCACGCCCCGGGACAGGGGATTTCTTGTGGGCTTGGGCGAGCAGTACTTC. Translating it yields CASTPRDRGFLVGLGEQYF.

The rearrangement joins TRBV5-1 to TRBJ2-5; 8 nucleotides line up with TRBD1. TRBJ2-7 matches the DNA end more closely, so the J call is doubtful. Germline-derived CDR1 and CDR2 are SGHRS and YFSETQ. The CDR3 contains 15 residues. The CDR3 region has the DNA TGCGCCAGCAGCATACAGGGGGTGAGCTCCTACGAGCAGTACTTC. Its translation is CASSIQGVSSYEQYF.

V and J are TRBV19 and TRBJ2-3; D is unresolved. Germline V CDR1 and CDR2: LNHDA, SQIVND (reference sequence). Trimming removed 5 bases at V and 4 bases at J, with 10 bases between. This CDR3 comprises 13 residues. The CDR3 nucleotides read TGTGCCAGTAGTCCAGGCGCCCCAGATACGCAGTATTTT. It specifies CASSPGAPDTQYF.

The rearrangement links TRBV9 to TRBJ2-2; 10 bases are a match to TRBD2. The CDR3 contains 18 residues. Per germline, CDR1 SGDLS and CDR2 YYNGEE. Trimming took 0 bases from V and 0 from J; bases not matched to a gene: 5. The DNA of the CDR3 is TGTGCCAGCAGCGTAGTGGCTAGCGGGAGTACGAACACCGGGGAGCTGTTTTTT. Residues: CASSVVASGSTNTGELFF.